This TCR beta chain was sequenced for a study of blood T cell repertoires in COVID-19 (dated by TCRdb to about 2020). Concerning the study at large: The collaborator samples originated in the United States, Italy and Spain and spanned the acute and convalescent phases of COVID-19. The prospective study material was composed of cDNA or gDNA derived from T cells, B-cell-depleted T cells, or PBMCs. The dataset comprised deeply sampled blood TCRbeta repertoires from subjects exposed to, actively infected with, or recovered from COVID-19. The repertoires were released in a freely available public database meant as a resource for research on the immune response to SARS-CoV-2. Samples were obtained from the ongoing ImmuneRACE study (first 160 participants) and from 1,254 subjects provided by 6 global collaborators. A de-identified subject ID, COVID-19 status, age in years and sex were almost always included in the sample metadata. Where HLA class I and class II types were available, the types were taken from metadata supplied by the sample provider, not from assay-based typing.

The immunoSEQ Assay, a bias-controlled multiplex PCR, was used to amplify TCRbeta CDR3 regions from genomic DNA. Concerning the study's data processing: The number of nucleated cells in each sample was estimated by amplification of reference gene primers within the assay. Sequence reads were collapsed and filtered to measure the absolute abundance of every unique TCRbeta CDR3 rearrangement. For each sample, productive Simpson clonality was calculated by taking the square root of Simpson's diversity index across productive rearrangements. The source is immuneACCESS, and TCRdb retained only in-frame sequences with V and J called. Part of the clones is not carried over; for the studies checked, unresolved V genes explain less than half of this, and the remainder is unexplained. D and trimming come from the DNA, and the V and J calls and clone size come from that table. This sample comprises a few hundred thousand clones, 86% of them detected only once. The ten biggest clones cover 4% to 4.5% of the sample.

On this clone itself: Its antigen remains undetermined. No base-level quality is on record; no much larger clone is a single base apart.

Each collaborating institution followed its own protocols to collect whole blood in K2EDTA tubes. Collaborator samples were shipped for TCRbeta analysis as frozen whole blood, isolated PBMCs, or DNA extracted from either sample type. The study at large found these results: Clinical and demographic metadata were provided uncurated, with the amount varying by source and participant.

Sequencing used peripheral blood. The receptor's source is a man in his fifties or sixties with acute or convalescent COVID-19.

The base sequence is TGTGCCAGCTCACTGATGACTAGCGGGAACACCGGGGAGCTGTTTTTT. Translation gives CASSLMTSGNTGELFF. The chain is made from TRBV18 and TRBJ2-2, and 9 junctional nucleotides match TRBD2. CDR1 KGHSH and CDR2 LQKENI are derived from the germline V gene. Clipping removes 4 bases from V and 1 base from J, with 4 as the unmatched junction base count. Inclusive of the bounding cysteine and phenylalanine, the CDR3 is 16 residues long. Of all the DNA, just the CDR3 is kept, 48 bases in frame from base 1.